This TCR beta chain was captured in a study of PD-1 blockade in classical Hodgkin lymphoma. Study-wide points: What caused the repertoire differences, perhaps disease activity or prior therapy, remains undefined.

Germline-derived CDR1 and CDR2 are SGHRS and YFSETQ. CDR3 length: 14 residues. V dropped 1 base and J dropped 1 base, with 8 bases sitting between them. The data were produced by immunoSEQ multiplex PCR, yet TCRdb's version contains in-frame clones alone and is incomplete. The sample shows about 76,000 clones, 75% to 90% of them seen only once. In every patient, relapse followed autologous stem cell transplantation, while exposure to brentuximab vedotin differed. Classifying best responses yielded complete response, partial response or progressive disease. Comment on this clone: Its antigen is not known.

The specimen comprised peripheral blood mononuclear cells (PBMCs), sampled at baseline. J is TRBJ2-5 and V is TRBV5-1; D unresolved. The receptor was isolated from a human donor with classical Hodgkin lymphoma. The DNA of the CDR3 is TGCGCCAGCAGCTTGAACAGCCCCCAAGAGACCCAGTACTTC. This codes for CASSLNSPQETQYF.